The present entry profiles one TCR beta chain with its context. Its specificity is not known. The CDR3 runs to 14 residues. V lost 6 bases to trimming and J lost 2 bases; unmatched junction nucleotides: 5. Germline lookup yields CDR1 SGHRS and CDR2 YFSETQ. The repertoire was sequenced with immunoSEQ multiplex PCR; TCRdb's copy has only in-frame clones and lacks some. The table includes about 15,000 clones, around 90% detected once. These data come from a study of T cell repertoires and Cas9 in healthy adults. Study-level information: CD4 and CD8 compartments: SpCas9-reactive T cells profiled for potency, cytotoxicity, lineage. Study results and limitations: Reportedly, SpCas9-reactive effector T cell proliferation and function were mitigated by SpCas9-reactive Tregs in vitro.

The sample was Tregs (CD4+, CD25+, CD127-, CD137-, CD154-) from PBMCs; culture status not recorded. The genes are TRBV5-1 and TRBJ2-7; 10 bases are shared with TRBD1. The receptor was derived from a human donor in good health. The CDR3 sequence is CASTSTGGAYEQYF. CDR3 in DNA: TGCGCCAGCACTTCGACAGGGGGCGCCTACGAGCAGTACTTC.